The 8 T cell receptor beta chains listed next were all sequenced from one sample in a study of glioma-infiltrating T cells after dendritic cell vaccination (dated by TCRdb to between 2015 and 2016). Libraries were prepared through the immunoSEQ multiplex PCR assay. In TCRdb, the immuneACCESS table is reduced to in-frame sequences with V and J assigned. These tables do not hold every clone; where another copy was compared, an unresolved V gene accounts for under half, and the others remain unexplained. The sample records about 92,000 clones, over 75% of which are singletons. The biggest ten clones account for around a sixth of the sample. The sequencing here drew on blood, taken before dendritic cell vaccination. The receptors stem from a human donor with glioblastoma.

DNA for the CDR3: TGTGCCAGCAGTAGGACAGGTGGGAACACTGAAGCTTTCTTT. It codes for CASSRTGGNTEAFF. V gene TRBV6-6 combines with J gene TRBJ1-1, with 7 bases matching TRBD1. The junction had 4 bases not matched to a gene; V was cut back by 5 bases and J by 1 base. The CDR3 spans 14 residues. Germline CDR1 reads MNHNY; CDR2 reads SVGAGI (reference sequence).

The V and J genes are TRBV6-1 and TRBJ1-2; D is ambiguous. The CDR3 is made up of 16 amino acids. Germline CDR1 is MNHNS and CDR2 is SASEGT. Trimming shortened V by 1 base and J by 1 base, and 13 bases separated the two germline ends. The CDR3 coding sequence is TGTGCCAGCAGTGAAGATTTTAAGAGGTATAACTATGGCTACACCTTC. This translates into CASSEDFKRYNYGYTF.

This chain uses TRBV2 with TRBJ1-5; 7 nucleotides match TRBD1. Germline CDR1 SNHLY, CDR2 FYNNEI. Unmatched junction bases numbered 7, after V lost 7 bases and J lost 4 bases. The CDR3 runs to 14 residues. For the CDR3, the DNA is TGTGCCAGCAATAAGGGACAGACTAATCAGCCCCAGCATTTT. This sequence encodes CASNKGQTNQPQHF.

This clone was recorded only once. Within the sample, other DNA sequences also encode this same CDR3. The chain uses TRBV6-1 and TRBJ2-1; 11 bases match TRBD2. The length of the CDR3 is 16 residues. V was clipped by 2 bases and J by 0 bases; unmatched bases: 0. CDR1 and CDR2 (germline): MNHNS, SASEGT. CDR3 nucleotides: TGTGCCAGCAGTGAAACTAGCGGGAGCTCCTACAATGAGCAGTTCTTC. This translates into CASSETSGSSYNEQFF.

The CDR3 is CASSVPRGSSSNQPQHF. CDR3 DNA sequence: TGTGCCAGCAGTGTCCCCAGGGGATCGAGTAGCAATCAGCCCCAGCATTTT. The chain combines TRBV2 with TRBJ1-5, with D possibly being TRBD1 (6 bases). The V and J ends lost 4 bases and 0 bases respectively, with 16 bases between them. The CDR3 is 17 residues long. Germline V gives CDR1 SNHLY, CDR2 FYNNEI.

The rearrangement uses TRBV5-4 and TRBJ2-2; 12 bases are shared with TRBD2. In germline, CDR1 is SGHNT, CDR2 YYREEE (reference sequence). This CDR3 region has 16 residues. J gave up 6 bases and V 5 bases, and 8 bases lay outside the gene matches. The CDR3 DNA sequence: TGTGCCAGCAGAATGACTAGCGGGAGTCCCGCCGGGGAGCTGTTTTTT. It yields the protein CASRMTSGSPAGELFF.

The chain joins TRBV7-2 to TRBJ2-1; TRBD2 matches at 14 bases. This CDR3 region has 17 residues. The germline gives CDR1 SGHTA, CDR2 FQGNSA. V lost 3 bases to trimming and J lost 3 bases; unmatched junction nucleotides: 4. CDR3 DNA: TGTGCCAGCAGCTTTTCCGGGACTAGCGGGAGCTACAATGAGCAGTTCTTC. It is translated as CASSFSGTSGSYNEQFF.

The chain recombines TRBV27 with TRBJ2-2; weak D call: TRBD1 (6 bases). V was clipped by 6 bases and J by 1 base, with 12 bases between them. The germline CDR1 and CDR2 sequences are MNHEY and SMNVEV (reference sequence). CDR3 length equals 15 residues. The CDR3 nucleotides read TGTGCCAGCAGAACCTGGACAGAGAACACCGGGGAGCTGTTTTTT. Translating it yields CASRTWTENTGELFF.